Following are 17 T cell receptor beta chains from one sample sequenced in a study of blood T cell repertoires in COVID-19. Profiling relied on immunoSEQ multiplex PCR, and the TCRdb table lists in-frame clones only, not all of them. The data hold fewer than 300,000 clones, with approximately 90% observed a single time. Sequencing used PBMCs or T cells enriched from blood (not recorded which). Receptor source: a woman between 40 and 50 years old with acute COVID-19.

This rearrangement joins TRBV24-1 to TRBJ2-3; D possibly corresponds to TRBD2 (5 bases). Germline V lookup: CDR1 KGHDR, CDR2 SFDVKD. The CDR3 length is 12 residues. Deletions cut 9 bases from V and 0 bases from J, with 6 bases between. CDR3 amino acids: CATRGSTDTQYF. Written as DNA, the CDR3 is TGTGCCACCCGGGGTAGCACAGATACGCAGTATTTT.

The rearrangement links TRBV3-1 (or the pseudogene TRBV3-2) to TRBJ2-7, with D maybe TRBD2 (7 bases). The CDR3 has 15 residues. V lost 4 bases to trimming and J lost 0 bases, with 13 bases between them. From germline, CDR1 is LGHDT and CDR2 YNNKEL (reference sequence). The CDR3 loop reads CASSLRGASSYEQYF. The CDR3 DNA reads TGTGCCAGCAGCCTCCGGGGGGCAAGCTCCTACGAGCAGTACTTC.

J is TRBJ1-1 and V is TRBV30, with D unclear. CDR3 length: 12 amino acids. CDR1 is GTSNPN, CDR2 SVGIG, per germline (reference sequence). V lost 5 bases and J lost 1, with 8 bases in between. The chain's CDR3 is CAWGPGNTEAFF. CDR3 in DNA: TGTGCCTGGGGTCCGGGGAACACTGAAGCTTTCTTT.

The V and J genes are TRBV7-2 and TRBJ1-2; 7 bases fit TRBD1. V was clipped by 5 bases and J by 1 base; unmatched bases: 7. Germline lookup yields CDR1 SGHTA and CDR2 FQGNSA. The CDR3 contains 15 residues. CDR3 sequence reads: CASSPQGTINYGYTF. CDR3 nucleotides: TGTGCCAGCAGCCCACAGGGGACCATTAACTATGGCTACACCTTC.

The V call is TRBV9, the J call TRBJ2-3; 8 nucleotides agree with TRBD2. CDR1 is SGDLS, CDR2 YYNGEE, per germline. CDR3 length: 14 amino acids. The junction had 2 bases not matched to a gene; V was cut back by 4 bases and J by 1 base. CDR3 nucleotide sequence: TGTGCCAGCAGCATTAGCGGGGGCACAGATACGCAGTATTTT. Protein: CASSISGGTDTQYF.

The chain couples TRBV27 to TRBJ1-1; 10 bases line up with TRBD1. V gave up 2 bases and J gave up 5 bases; unmatched junction bases: 5. The CDR3 runs 15 residues. In germline, CDR1 is MNHEY, CDR2 SMNVEV (reference sequence). CDR3 sequence reads: CASSLVRDRGTEAFF. CDR3 in DNA: TGTGCCAGCAGTTTAGTCCGGGACAGGGGTACTGAAGCTTTCTTT.

The V gene is TRBV6-5, the J gene TRBJ1-6; tentative D call: TRBD1 (6 bases). Trimming shortened V by 2 bases and J by 7 bases, and 15 bases separated the two germline ends. The CDR3 runs 16 residues. Germline-derived CDR1 and CDR2 are MNHEY and SVGAGI. The CDR3 here is CASSYDGNRVNSPLHF. The CDR3 DNA is TGTGCCAGCAGTTACGACGGAAACAGGGTAAATTCACCCCTCCACTTT.

V usage is TRBV7-6 and J usage is TRBJ1-3; possible D gene TRBD1, 5 bases. Germline CDR1 SGHVS, CDR2 FNYEAQ. The CDR3 has 16 amino acids. V shed 4 bases and J shed 1 base, with 14 bases lying between them. The CDR3 spells CASSSDAGFSGNTIYF. DNA of the CDR3: TGTGCCAGCAGCTCCGACGCAGGGTTTTCTGGAAACACCATATATTTT.

The sample holds a few counts of this clone. This specimen includes other DNA sequences encoding the same CDR3. The CDR3 region is CASSLGGGYSPLHF. CDR3 coding DNA: TGTGCCAGCAGCTTGGGAGGGGGATATTCACCCCTCCACTTT. The rearrangement joins TRBV7-2 to TRBJ1-6; D perhaps matches TRBD1 (6 bases). This CDR3 has 14 residues. V gave up 3 bases and J gave up 8 bases, with 11 bases separating them. Germline CDR1 reads SGHTA; CDR2 reads FQGNSA.

V and J are TRBV27 and TRBJ2-1; 8 bases are a match to TRBD2. The germline V gene has CDR1 MNHEY and CDR2 SMNVEV (reference sequence). V shed 6 bases and J 7 bases; nucleotides not matched to a gene: 14. The CDR3 consists of 16 residues. CDR3 sequence: CASRAGGHRRGNEQFF. Written as DNA, the CDR3 is TGTGCCAGCAGGGCGGGAGGCCATAGGCGGGGTAATGAGCAGTTCTTC.

Worth noting for this clone: The junction and the germline gene differ at one end; a read error may be behind it. V and J are TRBV7-7 and TRBJ2-5; D not resolved. The CDR3 length is 16 residues. Germline V CDR1 and CDR2: SSHAT, FNYEAQ (reference sequence). The CDR3 here is CASSPRTSLVSETQYF. The CDR3 DNA is TGTGCTAGCAGCCCCAGAACCTCTCTAGTGTCAGAGACCCAGTACTTC.

CDR3 in DNA: TGTGCCAGCAGCTTAAGTCCGCGGGGGGGCCCCTACGAGCAGTACTTC. Translation: CASSLSPRGGPYEQYF. The chain couples TRBV11-2 to TRBJ2-7, with 9 bases aligning to TRBD2. Germline CDR1 reads SGHAT; CDR2 reads FQNNGV. V dropped 2 bases and J dropped 2; count of bases not matched to a gene: 7. The CDR3 length is 16 residues.

This clone was seen just once. This chain links TRBV9 with TRBJ2-5, with D possibly TRBD2 on 5 matching bases. V was trimmed by 4 bases and J by 2 bases, leaving 15 bases between them. This CDR3 comprises 15 residues. CDR1 and CDR2 (germline): SGDLS, YYNGEE. The CDR3 spells CASSPRGEQQETQYF. The CDR3 nucleotides are TGTGCCAGCAGCCCCCGGGGAGAACAACAAGAGACCCAGTACTTC.

Only one count was recorded for this clone. The chain recombines TRBV10-3 with TRBJ1-5; D is unclear. The V end lost 0 bases, the J end lost 7 bases, and 7 bases lay between the germline ends. The germline V gene has CDR1 ENHRY and CDR2 SYGVKD. The CDR3 runs to 13 residues. The CDR3 loop reads CAISESHNQPQHF. The CDR3 DNA is TGTGCCATCAGTGAGTCACATAACCAGCCCCAGCATTTT.

This CDR3 reads CASSLSGGTIYEQYF. The CDR3 coding sequence is TGTGCCAGCAGCTTATCTGGGGGGACGATCTACGAGCAGTACTTC. J is TRBJ2-7 and V is TRBV7-2; D perhaps matches TRBD2 (6 bases). CDR1 SGHTA and CDR2 FQGNSA come from the germline V gene. Trimming removed 2 bases from V and 3 bases from J, with 14 bases in between. The CDR3 length is 15 residues.

The V gene is TRBV15, the J gene TRBJ2-2; D unresolved. The CDR3 length is 17 residues. Trimming stripped 1 base from V and 2 bases from J, with 14 bases between. Germline V CDR1 and CDR2: LNHNV, YYDKDF (reference sequence). In nucleotides, the CDR3 is TGTGCCACCAGCAGAGCCCCCGTCCGAGCCAACACCGGGGAGCTGTTTTTT. Its protein product is CATSRAPVRANTGELFF.

The chain carries TRBV7-2 and TRBJ2-1; no clear D gene. This CDR3 spans 14 amino acids. Trimming cost V 1 base and J 7 bases, with 11 bases left between them. Germline V CDR1 and CDR2: SGHTA, FQGNSA. As DNA, the CDR3 is TGTGCCAGCAGCTTAGTTCCTAAGTCGAATGAGCAGTTCTTC. Its translation: CASSLVPKSNEQFF.